A selection of T cell receptor beta chains follows, all from one sample in a study of T-cell reconstitution after alpha-beta-depleted transplantation in children. TCRdb ran MiXCR on the PCR reads and lists one entry per CDR3 protein. Of about 240,000 distinct CDR3 sequences listed, under 30% are singletons. The sequences come from PBMCs, collected before TCRalphabeta/CD19-depleted stem cell transplant. The receptors shown here come from a girl aged 2-9 years with Fanconi anemia, due to receive a stem cell transplant. The CDR3 runs from the conserved cysteine through the conserved F or W. A D gene is named only where the DNA matches it firmly. Clone size is stated in some rows and not others, as once, few, many or a class when expanded.

TRBJ2-5	TRBV9	-	-	CASSVAGQETQYF	TGTGCCAGCAGCGTAGCAGGGCAAGAGACCCAGTACTTC
TRBJ2-4	TRBV28	few	-	CASSSPGALNIQYF	TGTGCCAGCAGTTCCCCAGGGGCGCTAAACATTCAGTACTTC
TRBJ2-7	TRBV6-5	-	TRBD1	CASRRFQGEEQYF	TGTGCCAGCCGACGTTTCCAGGGGGAAGAGCAGTACTTC
TRBJ1-1	TRBV20-1	many	-	CSAISGTEAFF	TGCAGTGCCATCAGCGGGACTGAAGCTTTCTTT
TRBJ2-7	TRBV4-1	-	-	CASSRRSGQYEQYF	TGCGCCAGCAGCCGAAGGTCGGGTCAGTACGAGCAGTACTTC
TRBJ2-5	TRBV29-1	few	-	CSVKPAGTQETQYF	TGCAGCGTTAAGCCCGCCGGGACCCAAGAGACCCAGTACTTC
TRBJ2-7	TRBV12-3/TRBV12-4	many	-	CASSFPSGPYEQYF	TGTGCCAGCAGTTTTCCCAGCGGCCCATACGAGCAGTACTTC
TRBJ2-1	TRBV7-6	-	-	CASSLVVAVYNEQFF	TGTGCCAGCAGCTTAGTAGTAGCGGTATACAATGAGCAGTTCTTC
TRBJ2-1	TRBV29-1	few	TRBD1	CSSRDRTYNEQFF	TGCAGCTCCCGGGACAGGACTTACAATGAGCAGTTCTTC
TRBJ2-2	TRBV20-1	-	-	CSASPLAQPNTGELFF	TGCAGTGCTAGCCCATTAGCGCAACCGAACACCGGGGAGCTGTTTTTT
TRBJ2-1	TRBV7-2	-	TRBD2	CASSSPLAHVQNNEQFF	TGTGCCAGCAGCTCCCCACTAGCGCACGTACAAAACAATGAGCAGTTCTTC
TRBJ2-1	TRBV7-2	-	-	CASSFYGGMPNEQFF	TGTGCCAGCAGCTTTTATGGCGGTATGCCCAATGAGCAGTTCTTC
TRBJ2-1	TRBV29-1	many	TRBD2	CSVEFSGRIRNEQFF	TGCAGCGTGGAGTTCAGCGGGAGGATACGGAATGAGCAGTTCTTC
TRBJ1-1	TRBV20-1	many	-	CSASLPGDGNTEAFF	TGCAGTGCTAGTCTCCCAGGGGATGGGAACACTGAAGCTTTCTTT
TRBJ2-7	TRBV5-5	-	-	CASSLAASLYEQYF	TGTGCCAGCAGCTTGGCAGCCTCCCTCTACGAGCAGTACTTC
TRBJ2-3	TRBV18	many	-	CASSRVARTADTQYF	TGTGCCAGCTCACGAGTGGCCCGGACTGCAGATACGCAGTATTTT
TRBJ2-1	TRBV6-1	-	TRBD2	CASASGSSFSGRRNNEQFF	TGTGCCAGCGCCAGCGGAAGCAGTTTTAGCGGGAGAAGGAACAATGAGCAGTTCTTC
TRBJ1-5	TRBV28	few	-	CASTSTPYSNQPQHF	TGTGCCAGCACATCGACGCCGTATAGCAATCAGCCCCAGCATTTT
TRBJ2-1	TRBV5-1	-	-	CASSVTYNEQFF	TGCGCCAGCAGCGTGACCTACAATGAGCAGTTCTTC
TRBJ2-3	TRBV4-2	-	TRBD1	CASSKPRDRGSPSTDTQYF	TGTGCCAGCAGCAAGCCCCGGGACAGGGGTTCCCCTAGCACAGATACGCAGTATTTT
TRBJ2-7	TRBV6-2/TRBV6-3	-	TRBD2	CASSYGPSGGLLSYEQYF	TGTGCCAGCAGTTACGGTCCTAGCGGGGGGCTTCTCTCCTACGAGCAGTACTTC
TRBJ2-1	TRBV20-1	many	TRBD2	CSATSGGAMQFF	TGCAGTGCTACTAGCGGGGGGGCGATGCAGTTCTTC
TRBJ2-1	TRBV5-1	few	TRBD2	CASSLDGGRNEQFF	TGCGCCAGCAGCTTGGACGGGGGGAGGAATGAGCAGTTCTTC
TRBJ2-3	TRBV29-1	-	-	CSVLGGTDSSTDTQYF	TGCAGCGTGCTCGGTGGGACCGACTCTAGCACAGATACGCAGTATTTT
TRBJ2-5	TRBV11-2	-	TRBD2	CASSILADQETQYF	TGTGCCAGCAGCATACTAGCGGACCAAGAGACCCAGTACTTC
TRBJ2-1	TRBV5-6	many	TRBD1	CASSVPGQGAPDEQFF	TGTGCCAGCAGCGTGCCGGGACAGGGGGCGCCGGATGAGCAGTTCTTC
TRBJ2-5	TRBV14	many	TRBD2	CASSHRAGVYETQYF	TGTGCCAGCAGCCACCGAGCGGGAGTATACGAGACCCAGTACTTC
TRBJ2-1	TRBV9	many	TRBD1	CASSGPQGAQDNEQFF	TGTGCCAGCAGCGGACCACAGGGGGCGCAAGACAATGAGCAGTTCTTC
TRBJ2-1	TRBV5-5	-	-	CASSLIFVGGGRNEQFF	TGTGCCAGCAGCTTGATTTTCGTAGGGGGAGGTCGGAATGAGCAGTTCTTC
TRBJ2-5	TRBV5-1	many	-	CASSLIRAKTQYF	TGCGCCAGCAGCTTGATCAGGGCCAAGACCCAGTACTTC
TRBJ2-5	TRBV20-1	many	TRBD1	CSAVTGGFQETQYF	TGCAGTGCTGTTACAGGGGGGTTTCAAGAGACCCAGTACTTC
TRBJ2-1	TRBV20-1	-	TRBD2	CSAREVAGVFF	TGCAGTGCTAGAGAGGTAGCGGGAGTGTTCTTC
TRBJ1-3	TRBV10-3	few	TRBD1	CAITRQGASGNTIYF	TGTGCCATCACGCGACAGGGGGCCAGTGGAAACACCATATATTTT
TRBJ1-2	TRBV7-2	many	TRBD1	CASSLRQGHGYTF	TGTGCCAGCAGCTTACGACAGGGACATGGCTACACCTTC
TRBJ2-7	TRBV11-3	many	TRBD1	CATKASRQGRSSSPYEQYF	TGTGCCACCAAGGCTTCGAGACAGGGGCGATCATCCTCTCCCTACGAGCAGTACTTC
TRBJ2-1	TRBV18	many	-	CASSPMETAYNEQFF	TGTGCCAGCTCACCAATGGAGACAGCCTACAATGAGCAGTTCTTC
TRBJ2-3	TRBV29-1	many	TRBD1	CSVTPTGEGTDTQYF	TGCAGCGTCACCCCGACAGGGGAGGGCACAGATACGCAGTATTTT
TRBJ2-7	TRBV21-1	-	-	CASSTHRHPSYEQYF	TGTGCCAGCAGCACCCACAGGCATCCCTCCTACGAGCAGTACTTC
TRBJ2-3	TRBV7-2	many	-	CASSRAPDTQYF	TGTGCCAGCAGCCGTGCTCCAGATACGCAGTATTTT
TRBJ2-7	TRBV20-1	many	TRBD2	CSARDPSGTSDYEQYF	TGCAGTGCTAGAGATCCTTCCGGGACTAGCGATTACGAGCAGTACTTC
TRBJ1-1	TRBV12-3/TRBV12-4	many	-	CASKPGDTEAFF	TGTGCCAGCAAACCCGGTGACACTGAAGCTTTCTTT
TRBJ2-3	TRBV12-3/TRBV12-4	many	TRBD2	CASRLAADTDTQYF	TGTGCCAGCCGACTAGCGGCCGACACAGATACGCAGTATTTT
TRBJ2-3	TRBV20-1	-	TRBD2	CSAAAGGDTDTQYF	TGCAGTGCCGCGGCCGGGGGGGACACAGATACGCAGTATTTT
TRBJ2-7	TRBV29-1	many	TRBD1	CSVEGTGQTVYEQYF	TGCAGCGTTGAAGGGACGGGACAGACCGTTTACGAGCAGTACTTC
TRBJ2-7	TRBV28	-	TRBD1	CASNRDRLVEQYF	TGTGCCAGCAACCGGGACAGGCTTGTCGAGCAGTACTTC
TRBJ2-3	TRBV7-6	few	-	CASSQPGLVTDTQYF	TGTGCCAGCAGCCAACCGGGACTCGTTACAGATACGCAGTATTTT
TRBJ2-2	TRBV29-1	once	-	CSVRWRRGLNTGELFF	TGCAGCGTTAGGTGGCGTAGGGGCCTGAACACCGGGGAGCTGTTTTTT
TRBJ2-3	TRBV23-1	-	TRBD2	CASSQSRVAGGGDTQYF	TGCGCCAGCAGTCAATCTCGGGTAGCGGGAGGGGGAGATACGCAGTATTTT
TRBJ2-7	TRBV6-1	-	-	CASSPMGVSSSYEQYF	TGTGCCAGCAGTCCGATGGGGGTCTCTAGCTCCTACGAGCAGTACTTC
TRBJ2-7	TRBV12-3/TRBV12-4	-	TRBD2	CASSFDLAGAFSSYEQYF	TGTGCCAGCAGTTTTGACCTAGCGGGAGCTTTCTCCTCCTACGAGCAGTACTTC
TRBJ2-2	TRBV11-2	-	-	CASSLDETGELFF	TGTGCCAGCAGCTTAGACGAGACCGGGGAGCTGTTTTTT
TRBJ2-1	TRBV11-2	-	-	CASKTWDGYYNEQFF	TGTGCCAGCAAGACTTGGGACGGCTACTACAATGAGCAGTTCTTC
TRBJ2-1	TRBV29-1	many	TRBD2	CSVPGTSAYNEQFF	TGCAGCGTTCCCGGGACTAGCGCCTACAATGAGCAGTTCTTC
TRBJ1-3	TRBV14	-	TRBD1	CASSLPGQGIRSTIYF	TGTGCCAGCAGCCTTCCGGGACAGGGTATCCGGAGCACCATATATTTT
TRBJ2-5	TRBV28	few	TRBD2	CASKVAGTSETQYF	TGTGCCAGCAAAGTAGCGGGGACCAGTGAGACCCAGTACTTC
TRBJ2-1	TRBV9	many	TRBD2	CASSASPVLAGAHNEQFF	TGTGCCAGCAGCGCCTCGCCAGTGTTAGCGGGCGCTCATAATGAGCAGTTCTTC
TRBJ2-7	TRBV5-6	many	-	CASSFTALSSYEQYF	TGTGCCAGCAGCTTTACAGCACTGAGCTCCTACGAGCAGTACTTC
TRBJ2-7	TRBV29-1	-	TRBD1	CSVERGGTGDEQYF	TGCAGCGTTGAGCGCGGCGGGACAGGGGACGAGCAGTACTTC